The entry below gives a single T cell receptor beta chain sequence along with its context. These data are taken from a study of blood T cell repertoires in COVID-19. In the study overall: Material from acute and convalescent COVID-19 was sourced from the United States, Italy and Spain. PBMCs, B-cell-depleted T cells, or T cells were the source of the cDNA or gDNA that made up the material.

V gave up 3 bases and J gave up 11 bases; unmatched junction bases: 8. Germline CDR1 is MNHEY and CDR2 is SVGEGT. This CDR3 contains 13 residues. In the original processing: Estimates of nucleated cell counts were drawn from the amplification of reference gene primers. Profiling relied on immunoSEQ multiplex PCR, and the TCRdb table lists in-frame clones only, not all of them. The V and J calls and the clone size are those of that table, but D and trimming were determined from the DNA. The data hold 200,000 to 250,000 clones, with around four fifths observed a single time. The source is a man aged 25-40 years with active or convalescent COVID-19. The chain couples TRBV6-2 or TRBV6-3 to TRBJ2-3, with 7 positions matching TRBD2. The sequencing input was peripheral blood. The CDR3 coding sequence is TGTGCCAGCAGTTATTCAACGGGGAGGGGGCAGTATTTT. It translates to CASSYSTGRGQYF.